This TCR beta chain is from a study of technical replicates of blood from a few donors. Clones were sequenced by immunoSEQ multiplex PCR, and TCRdb holds only the in-frame ones, with some missing. The data hold more than 75,000 clones, with just under 95% observed a single time. This clone occurred once. Trimming removed 5 bases at V and 8 bases at J, with 13 bases between. The germline V gene has CDR1 SGHDT and CDR2 YYEEEE. The CDR3 contains 12 residues. The chain joins TRBV5-6 to TRBJ1-1; perhaps TRBD1 as D (6 bases). This clonotype originated in a human donor in good health. Source material: T cells isolated from PBMCs. CDR3 sequence: CASSEGGSEAFF. CDR3 nucleotides: TGTGCCAGCAGTGAAGGGGGATCCGAAGCTTTCTTT.